One T cell receptor (beta chain) is described in this entry. Its antigen remains unknown. These data originate in a study of Tregs in tolerant kidney transplant recipients. In germline, CDR1 is LNHDA, CDR2 SQIVND (reference sequence). The CDR3 covers 16 residues. Trimming took off 1 base at V and 2 bases at J, with 12 bases between the two ends. Sequenced by immunoSEQ multiplex PCR; TCRdb stores in-frame clones only, minus some. The sample records tens of thousands of clones, around 94% being singletons. Study-wide results and limits: Few patients were studied, so findings need validation in larger groups. The most relevant donor-specific Treg TCRbeta repertoire apparently came from expansion with activated donor B cells.

The TCR was taken from a human donor in good health. V is TRBV19 and J is TRBJ1-5; D is uncertain. The sequencing input was CD8+ T cells from blood. CDR3 residues: CASSIVEGIGNQPQHF. The CDR3 DNA reads TGTGCCAGTAGTATAGTGGAAGGGATTGGCAATCAGCCCCAGCATTTT.